Shown below are 2 T cell receptor beta chains from a single sample sequenced in a study of radiotherapy plus CTLA-4 blockade in lung cancer. TCRdb's table, derived via immunoSEQ multiplex PCR, lists solely in-frame clones and lacks some. The table records approximately 77,000 clones, about 80% of them present only once. This material consisted of peripheral blood, taken from a patient treated with radiotherapy plus ipilimumab. These TCRs come from a human donor with non-small cell lung cancer who had stable disease on radiotherapy plus ipilimumab.

The gene calls are TRBV27 and TRBJ2-3; TRBD2 matches at 11 bases. V shed 8 bases and J 2 bases; nucleotides not matched to a gene: 6. The CDR3 has 15 amino acids. Germline CDR1 is MNHEY and CDR2 is SMNVEV (reference sequence). The CDR3 loop is CASLASGGLTDTQYF. The CDR3 DNA reads as TGTGCCAGCCTTGCTAGCGGGGGGCTCACAGATACGCAGTATTTT.

The chain is built from TRBV29-1 and TRBJ2-1; TRBD2 aligns across 9 bases. V was clipped by 4 bases and J by 7 bases; unmatched bases: 5. CDR3 length: 13 residues. Germline loops: CDR1 SQVTM, CDR2 ANQGSEA. CDR3 protein: CSVVETSGNEQFF. In DNA form, the CDR3 reads TGCAGCGTTGTTGAGACTAGCGGTAATGAGCAGTTCTTC.